Below are 22 T cell receptor beta chains sequenced from a single sample in a study of blood T cell repertoires in COVID-19. Measured with immunoSEQ multiplex PCR; TCRdb has only the in-frame clones, and not every one. The sample lists over 200,000 clones, 85% to 90% seen once, with 5% to 6.5% in the top ten. The specimen was peripheral blood. These receptor sequences come from a man older than 75 with acute or convalescent COVID-19.

The chain has TRBV15 and TRBJ2-3, with 11 bases aligning to TRBD2. Germline lookup yields CDR1 LNHNV and CDR2 YYDKDF (reference sequence). CDR3 length: 14 residues. V shed 4 bases and J 9 bases; nucleotides not matched to a gene: 6. CDR3 sequence reads: CATSIVLAGETQYF. Here the CDR3 DNA reads TGTGCCACCAGCATTGTACTAGCGGGGGAGACGCAGTATTTT.

The chain is built from TRBV9 and TRBJ2-3, with 8 bases fitting TRBD2. The CDR3 consists of 12 residues. Unmatched junction bases numbered 4, after V lost 10 bases and J lost 3 bases. The V gene's germline CDR1 is SGDLS and CDR2 YYNGEE. The CDR3 reads CASGGDTDTQYF. DNA of the CDR3: TGTGCCTCCGGGGGGGATACAGATACGCAGTATTTT. Based on the CDR3 plus reference TRBV9 and TRBJ2-3, the full variable domain is DSGVTQTPKHLITATGQRVTLRCSPRSGDLSVYWYQQSLDQGLQFLIQYYNGEERAKGNILERFSAQQFPDLHSELNLSSLELGDSALYFCASGGDTDTQYFGPGTRLTVL.

This chain connects TRBV6-1 to TRBJ2-2, with no clear D. Germline loops: CDR1 MNHNS, CDR2 SASEGT. The CDR3 spans 18 residues. V was shortened by 0 bases and J by 1 base, with 15 bases between the two germline ends. The CDR3 bases are TGTGCCAGCAGTGAAGCCTGGGCCTCATCAGTGAACACCGGGGAGCTGTTTTTT. Protein product: CASSEAWASSVNTGELFF.

This rearrangement joins TRBV2 to TRBJ2-7; 7 bases are a match to TRBD1. The CDR3 is made up of 13 amino acids. V shed 7 bases, J shed 5 bases, and the junction held 8 bases outside the gene matches. CDR1 is SNHLY, CDR2 FYNNEI, per germline. The chain's CDR3 is CASNKQGNNEQYF. CDR3 DNA sequence: TGTGCCAGCAATAAACAGGGGAACAACGAGCAGTACTTC.

This clone was seen a few times. The chain is built from TRBV3-1 (or the pseudogene TRBV3-2) and TRBJ1-2; no clear D. The V gene lost 1 base and the J gene lost 1 base, with 10 bases spanning the gap. The CDR3 contains 15 residues. Germline lookup yields CDR1 LGHDT and CDR2 YNNKEL (reference sequence). The CDR3 region is CASSQGPPLNYGYTF. CDR3 coding DNA: TGTGCCAGCAGCCAAGGTCCCCCACTTAACTATGGCTACACCTTC.

For this clone: One junction end does not reproduce the germline sequence, and a read error may be involved. The chain carries TRBV19 and TRBJ2-2; no definite D call. The germline V gene has CDR1 LNHDA and CDR2 SQIVND (reference sequence). The CDR3 is 15 residues long. CDR3 in amino acids: CASSLEVRNTGELFF. The DNA for the CDR3 is TGTGCCAGTAGTCTAGAGGTGAGGAACACCGGGGAGCTGTTTTTT.

The chain uses TRBV15 and TRBJ1-6; 9 bases are a match to TRBD1. This CDR3 comprises 14 residues. Germline V gene data show CDR1 as LNHNV and CDR2 as YYDKDF (reference sequence). The trim removed 4 bases at V and 7 bases at J, leaving 2 bases unmatched. The CDR3 spells CATSTGTGNSPLHF. DNA of the CDR3: TGTGCCACCAGCACCGGGACAGGGAATTCACCCCTCCACTTT. The entire variable domain, with the rest obtained from reference TRBV15 and TRBJ1-6, is as follows: DAMVIQNPRYQVTQFGKPVTLSCSQTLNHNVMYWYQQKSSQAPKLLFHYYDKDFNNEADTPDNFQSRRPNTSFCFLDIRSPGLGDTAMYLCATSTGTGNSPLHFGNGTRLTVT.

This chain links TRBV3-1 (or the pseudogene TRBV3-2) with TRBJ2-4; D is undetermined. Germline V gene lookup returns CDR1 LGHDT and CDR2 YNNKEL (reference sequence). The V end was cut by 6 bases, the J end by 6 bases, with 12 bases between. The length of the CDR3 is 13 residues. DNA for the CDR3: TGTGCCAGCAGTTCTTTCGTCGGAAACATTCAGTACTTC. It translates to CASSSFVGNIQYF.

The chain uses TRBV11-2 and TRBJ1-2; TRBD1 agrees at 12 bases. J was trimmed by 1 base and V by 2 bases; bases with no gene match: 8. The CDR3 is made up of 18 amino acids. The V gene's germline CDR1 is SGHAT and CDR2 FQNNGV. CDR3 DNA: TGTGCCAGCAGCTTAACCTTGGGACAGGGGGCCAGTAACTATGGCTACACCTTC. Translated: CASSLTLGQGASNYGYTF.

The chain carries TRBV6-5 and TRBJ2-5, with unresolved D. The CDR3 totals 15 residues. Germline V gives CDR1 MNHEY, CDR2 SVGAGI. Trimming took 0 bases from V and 0 from J, leaving 8 bases between them. The CDR3 spells CASSYSSGYQETQYF. As DNA, the CDR3 is TGTGCCAGCAGTTACTCGTCCGGGTACCAAGAGACCCAGTACTTC.

The chain combines TRBV12-3 or TRBV12-4 with TRBJ1-1; D ambiguous. Trimming removed 6 bases at V and 6 bases at J, with 11 bases between. The CDR3 runs 12 residues. CDR3 in amino acids: CASSTSGPEAFF. The CDR3 DNA reads TGTGCCAGCAGCACCTCAGGTCCTGAAGCTTTCTTT.

The CDR3 DNA sequence: TGCAGTGCTAAGGAGGACACTGAAGCTTTCTTT. It codes for CSAKEDTEAFF. The V and J genes are TRBV20-1 and TRBJ1-1; no definite D call. CDR1 is DFQATT and CDR2 is SNEGSKA in the germline V gene (reference sequence). V was cut by 4 bases and J by 3 bases, with 6 bases left in between. This CDR3 is built from 11 residues.

The chain joins TRBV30 to TRBJ1-2; no clear D gene. The CDR3 spans 12 residues. V was pared by 0 bases and J by 8 bases, with 10 bases between. CDR1 GTSNPN and CDR2 SVGIG come from the germline V gene (reference sequence). The CDR3 nucleotides are TGTGCCTGGAGTGTAAAAGTTGGCGGCTACACCTTC. It is translated as CAWSVKVGGYTF. Supplemented by reference TRBV30 and TRBJ1-2, the full variable domain reads SQTIHQWPATLVQPVGSPLSLECTVEGTSNPNLYWYRQAAGRGLQLLFYSVGIGQISSEVPQNLSASRPQDRQFILSSKKLLLSDSGFYLCAWSVKVGGYTFGSGTRLTVV.

The V gene is TRBV27, the J gene TRBJ2-7; 10 bases align to TRBD2. The germline CDR1 and CDR2 sequences are MNHEY and SMNVEV (reference sequence). The CDR3 extends over 15 amino acids. The V gene end was trimmed by 0 bases and the J gene end by 2 bases; junction bases not matched to a gene: 1. CDR3 protein: CASSLSAGGPYEQYF. CDR3 DNA: TGTGCCAGCAGTTTATCAGCGGGAGGGCCCTACGAGCAGTACTTC.

The rearrangement links TRBV6-6 to TRBJ2-1; 8 nucleotides agree with TRBD2. Germline lookup yields CDR1 MNHNY and CDR2 SVGAGI (reference sequence). Losses at the gene ends were 5 bases for V and 4 bases for J; bases not matched to a gene: 16. This CDR3 has 18 amino acids. CDR3 loop: CASSRQGTGLVTYNEQFF. The CDR3 DNA is TGTGCCAGCAGTCGGCAGGGTACGGGACTAGTAACGTACAATGAGCAGTTCTTC.

DNA of the CDR3: TGTGCCAGTAGCCTTCGGTCAGGGGTTAGCTCTGGGGCCAACGTCCTGACTTTC. This translates into CASSLRSGVSSGANVLTF. The J gene is TRBJ2-6, the V gene TRBV19; D is perhaps TRBD1 (6 bases). Trimming took 6 bases from V and 0 from J, leaving 18 bases between them. The CDR3 contains 18 residues. The V gene's germline CDR1 is LNHDA and CDR2 SQIVND (reference sequence).

This rearrangement joins TRBV14 to TRBJ2-7; 7 bases are shared with TRBD1. Trimming cost V 1 base and J 3 bases; bases outside gene matches: 0. The CDR3 has 13 residues. Germline loops: CDR1 SGHDN, CDR2 FVKESK. The CDR3 loop is CASSQGTGYEQYV. CDR3 in DNA: TGTGCCAGCAGCCAAGGGACAGGCTACGAGCAGTACGTC.

The J gene is TRBJ2-2, the V gene TRBV5-6; no clear D gene. This CDR3 has 16 amino acids. V dropped 2 bases and J dropped 1 base, with 12 bases sitting between them. From germline, CDR1 is SGHDT and CDR2 YYEEEE. CDR3 DNA: TGTGCCAGCAGCTTCTTTGGGCAGAAGAACACCGGGGAGCTGTTTTTT. It encodes CASSFFGQKNTGELFF.

V gene TRBV6-5 combines with J gene TRBJ2-1, with 12 bases aligning to TRBD2. Germline CDR1 is MNHEY and CDR2 is SVGAGI. The CDR3 length is 14 residues. Germline trimming cut 6 bases from V and 8 bases from J; bases unmatched to any gene: 5. The CDR3: CASRPSGRADEQFF. The CDR3 bases are TGTGCCAGCAGGCCTAGCGGGAGGGCAGATGAGCAGTTCTTC.

The chain carries TRBV18 and TRBJ2-1, with 9 bases matching TRBD2. With V trimmed by 3 bases and J by 9 bases, 9 bases remained unmatched. The germline V gene has CDR1 KGHSH and CDR2 LQKENI. The CDR3 is 15 residues long. CDR3 bases: TGTGCCAGCTCACCCGCTAGCGGGAATATGGGTGAGCAGTTCTTC. It encodes CASSPASGNMGEQFF.

The chain joins TRBV19 to TRBJ2-3; 9 bases agree with TRBD2. Germline V lookup: CDR1 LNHDA, CDR2 SQIVND (reference sequence). J lost 0 bases, V lost 5 bases, and 3 bases had no gene match. This CDR3 region has 15 residues. CDR3 protein: CASSETSGSTDTQYF. Here the CDR3 DNA reads TGTGCCAGTAGTGAGACTAGCGGAAGCACAGATACGCAGTATTTT.

CDR3 region: CASKDRGVSQETQYF. CDR3 nucleotides: TGTGCCAGCAAGGACAGGGGGGTTTCACAAGAGACCCAGTACTTC. The chain couples TRBV11-2 to TRBJ2-5; 10 nucleotides line up with TRBD1. The CDR3 consists of 15 residues. CDR1 is SGHAT, CDR2 FQNNGV, per germline. The V and J ends lost 7 bases and 2 bases, in that order; junction bases with no gene match: 7.